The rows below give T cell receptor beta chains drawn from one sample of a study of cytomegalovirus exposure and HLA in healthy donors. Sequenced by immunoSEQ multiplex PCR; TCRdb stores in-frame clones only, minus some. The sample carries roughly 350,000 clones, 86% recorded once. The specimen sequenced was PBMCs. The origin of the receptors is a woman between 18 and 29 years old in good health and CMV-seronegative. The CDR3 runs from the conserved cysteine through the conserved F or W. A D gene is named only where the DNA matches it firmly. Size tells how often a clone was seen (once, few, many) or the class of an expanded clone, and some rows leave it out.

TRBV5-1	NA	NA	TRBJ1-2	CASRAGDYGYTF	TGCGCCAGCAGGGCGGGCGACTATGGCTACACCTTC
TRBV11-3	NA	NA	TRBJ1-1	CASSQGWGRAFF	TGTGCCAGCAGCCAGGGGTGGGGACGAGCTTTCTTT
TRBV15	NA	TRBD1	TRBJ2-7	CATIDRGQRYSYEQYF	TGTGCCACGATCGATAGGGGACAGAGATACTCCTACGAGCAGTACTTC
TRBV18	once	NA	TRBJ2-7	CASSPFREYVHEQYF	TGTGCCAGCTCACCATTTCGGGAGTATGTCCACGAGCAGTACTTC
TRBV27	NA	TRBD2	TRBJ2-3	CASSPRGSSGRARGGTDTQYF	TGTGCCAGCAGTCCCCGCGGGTCTAGCGGGAGGGCCCGGGGAGGCACAGATACGCAGTATTTT
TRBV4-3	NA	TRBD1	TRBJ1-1	CASSYGQGSNEAFF	TGCGCCAGCAGCTACGGACAGGGATCAAATGAAGCTTTCTTT
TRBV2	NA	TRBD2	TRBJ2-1	CASSELAGSSQFF	TGTGCCAGCAGTGAACTAGCGGGGAGTAGTCAGTTCTTC
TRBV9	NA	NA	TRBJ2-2	CASSVEGGSGGELFF	TGTGCCAGCAGCGTAGAGGGAGGCAGCGGCGGGGAGCTGTTTTTT
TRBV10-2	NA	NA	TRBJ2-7	CASSQPPAYEQYF	TGCGCCAGCAGCCAACCCCCAGCCTACGAGCAGTACTTC
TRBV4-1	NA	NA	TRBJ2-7	CASSQEQASYEQYF	TGCGCCAGCAGCCAAGAACAGGCTTCCTACGAGCAGTACTTC
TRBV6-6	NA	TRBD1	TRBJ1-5	CASNTGAYSNQPQHF	TGTGCCAGCAATACAGGGGCGTATAGCAATCAGCCCCAGCATTTT
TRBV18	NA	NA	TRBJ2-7	CASSTGEAGEQYF	TGTGCCAGCTCTACAGGGGAGGCGGGGGAGCAGTACTTC
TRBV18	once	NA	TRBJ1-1	CASSAGMNTEAFF	TGTGCCAGCTCGGCGGGGATGAACACTGAAGCTTTCTTT
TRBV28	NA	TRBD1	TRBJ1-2	CASSSTGQSYGYTF	TGTGCCAGCAGTTCGACAGGGCAGAGCTATGGCTACACCTTC
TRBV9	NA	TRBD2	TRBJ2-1	CASSTRLAGSGEQFF	TGTGCCAGCAGCACCCGACTAGCGGGGTCCGGTGAGCAGTTCTTC
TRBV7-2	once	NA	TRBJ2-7	CASSFEGAYEQYF	TGTGCCAGCAGCTTCGAAGGGGCCTACGAGCAGTACTTC